Presented here are 24 T cell receptor beta chains from one specimen sequenced in a study of blood T cell repertoires in COVID-19. Method: immunoSEQ multiplex PCR; TCRdb's copy keeps in-frame clones and lacks some. The data hold about 230,000 clones, with less than 90% observed a single time. Input material: peripheral blood. Receptors originate from a woman in her 70s with active or convalescent COVID-19.

This rearrangement joins TRBV5-1 to TRBJ2-1, with a weak D call TRBD2 (6 bases). With 1 base removed from V and 6 bases from J, the gap between germline ends came to 17 bases. The CDR3 runs to 16 residues. Germline CDR1 is SGHRS and CDR2 is YFSETQ. CDR3 DNA sequence: TGCGCCAGCAGCTTGCTGGGGGGTGTGATTTCCAATGAGCAGTTCTTC. It specifies CASSLLGGVISNEQFF.

The gene calls are TRBV11-3 and TRBJ2-2; 12 bases agree with TRBD2. The germline CDR1 and CDR2 sequences are SGHNT and YENEEA. Trimming at V came to 1 base and at J to 6 bases, leaving 0 bases not matched to a gene. CDR3 length: 15 residues. The chain's CDR3 is CASSLGLAGAGELFF. The CDR3 coding sequence is TGTGCCAGCAGCTTAGGACTAGCGGGAGCCGGGGAGCTGTTTTTT.

The V call is TRBV19, the J call TRBJ2-3; 10 bases agree with TRBD2. The CDR3 runs 18 residues. V was clipped by 3 bases and J by 2 bases; unmatched bases: 11. Germline V gene lookup returns CDR1 LNHDA and CDR2 SQIVND (reference sequence). The CDR3 region is CASSIFLASGGHTDTQYF. The CDR3 bases are TGTGCCAGTAGTATTTTCCTGGCTAGCGGGGGCCACACAGATACGCAGTATTTT.

This clone has a single count. The chain is built from TRBV19 and TRBJ2-2, with D perhaps matching TRBD2 (6 bases). The CDR3 totals 14 residues. The V gene's germline CDR1 is LNHDA and CDR2 SQIVND (reference sequence). V gave up 8 bases and J gave up 7 bases, with 17 bases separating them. The DNA for the CDR3 is TGTGCCAGTCTTAGGGTCACTAGCATCGGGGAGCTGTTTTTT. It translates to CASLRVTSIGELFF.

This chain joins TRBV7-3 and TRBJ2-5; 13 nucleotides match TRBD2. The CDR3 length is 16 residues. Germline V CDR1 and CDR2: SGHTA, FQGTGA. V lost 5 bases and J lost 5; bases outside the gene matches: 8. CDR3 in amino acids: CASSELGTSGVETQYF. As DNA, the CDR3 is TGTGCCAGCAGCGAACTCGGGACTAGCGGGGTCGAGACCCAGTACTTC.

This chain connects TRBV3-1 (or the pseudogene TRBV3-2) to TRBJ1-1; D possibly corresponds to TRBD1 (5 bases). Germline values: CDR1 LGHDT, CDR2 YNNKEL (reference sequence). The CDR3 is 13 amino acids. V gave up 2 bases and J gave up 5 bases, with 9 bases separating them. The DNA for the CDR3 is TGTGCCAGCAGCCAACAGGGTGCGACTGAAGCTTTCTTT. Translation gives CASSQQGATEAFF.

This chain connects TRBV6-5 to TRBJ2-7; D ambiguous. The CDR3 length is 15 residues. Germline V lookup: CDR1 MNHEY, CDR2 SVGAGI. V gave up 0 bases and J gave up 4 bases, with 13 bases separating them. The CDR3 DNA sequence: TGTGCCAGCAGTTACTCCGGAGACGGGTTGTACGAGCAGTACTTC. Amino acids: CASSYSGDGLYEQYF.

For the CDR3, the DNA is TGTGCCAGCAGTTACGAGAGAGGTTTCTATGGCTACACCTTC. Its translation is CASSYERGFYGYTF. This chain uses TRBV6-5 with TRBJ1-2; D remains unclear. Germline CDR1 and CDR2: MNHEY and SVGAGI. The CDR3 length is 14 residues. V was clipped by 2 bases and J by 4 bases, with 11 bases between them.

The rearrangement joins TRBV6-1 to TRBJ1-5; the D is unclear. The V end lost 2 bases, the J end lost 1 base, and 9 bases lay between the germline ends. The CDR3 runs 15 residues. From germline, CDR1 is MNHNS and CDR2 SASEGT. CDR3 sequence (DNA): TGTGCCAGCAGTGAAAGGGAGTCCAGCAATCAGCCCCAGCATTTT. Its protein is CASSERESSNQPQHF.

The chain uses TRBV12-3 or TRBV12-4 and TRBJ2-7, with D possibly matching TRBD1 (5 bases). The CDR3 sequence is 12 residues long. V lost 1 base and J 7 bases, leaving 8 bases between the germline ends. The CDR3 loop reads CASSLDRREQYF. The CDR3 nucleotides are TGTGCCAGCAGTTTAGACAGGCGAGAGCAGTACTTC.

Worth noting for this clone: Additional DNA sequences in this sample encode the identical CDR3. V is TRBV5-1 and J is TRBJ1-1; D uncertain. V lost 2 bases and J 0 bases, leaving 5 bases between the germline ends. Per the germline V gene, CDR1 is SGHRS and CDR2 is YFSETQ. CDR3 length: 13 residues. CDR3 sequence: CASSFSVNTEAFF. The CDR3 DNA reads as TGCGCCAGCAGCTTCTCAGTGAACACTGAAGCTTTCTTT.

The chain uses TRBV4-2 and TRBJ1-2; D is unresolved. The CDR3 runs to 15 residues. Between the trimmed V and J ends, which lost 0 bases and 4 bases, there was a span of 12 bases. Germline CDR1 reads LGHNA; CDR2 reads YNFKEQ. The CDR3 spells CASSQDEGRRYGYTF. Here the CDR3 DNA reads TGTGCCAGCAGCCAAGATGAAGGGAGGCGCTATGGCTACACCTTC.

The chain combines TRBV19 with TRBJ1-3; D gene unclear. The CDR3 loop spans 14 amino acids. Germline V gene data show CDR1 as LNHDA and CDR2 as SQIVND (reference sequence). V lost 10 bases and J lost 0, with 13 bases in between. CDR3 in amino acids: CATRTGNSGNTIYF. The CDR3 DNA follows: TGTGCCACCCGGACTGGAAACTCTGGAAACACCATATATTTT. The variable domain in full, completed from reference TRBV19 and TRBJ1-3, reads DGGITQSPKYLFRKEGQNVTLSCEQNLNHDAMYWYRQDPGQGLRLIYYSQIVNDFQKGDIAEGYSVSREKKESFPLTVTSAQKNPTAFYLCATRTGNSGNTIYFGEGSWLTVV.

This clone was seen just once. The V and J genes are TRBV7-3 and TRBJ2-1; tentative D call: TRBD2 (5 bases). The CDR3 totals 14 residues. Germline V gene sequence: CDR1 SGHTA, CDR2 FQGTGA. Deletions cut 3 bases from V and 6 bases from J, with 12 bases between. CDR3 nucleotide sequence: TGTGCCAGCAGCTTGTGGGGTGGGAGCAATGAGCAGTTCTTC. Protein product: CASSLWGGSNEQFF.

The J gene is TRBJ2-5, the V gene TRBV19; 11 bases line up with TRBD2. The CDR3 is made up of 16 amino acids. Germline trimming cut 4 bases from V and 2 bases from J; bases unmatched to any gene: 6. Germline V gene lookup returns CDR1 LNHDA and CDR2 SQIVND (reference sequence). CDR3 nucleotide sequence: TGTGCCAGTAGTACTCTAGCGGGGGGACCTCAAGAGACCCAGTACTTC. Protein sequence: CASSTLAGGPQETQYF.

V is TRBV7-2 and J is TRBJ2-1, with TRBD2 matching 10 bases. The J segment lost 7 bases and the V segment lost 5 bases, leaving 8 bases of the junction unmatched. This CDR3 has 15 residues. Per germline, CDR1 SGHTA and CDR2 FQGNSA. The CDR3 sequence: CASSRSGGAENEQFF. The CDR3 nucleotides read TGTGCCAGCAGCCGCAGCGGGGGGGCAGAGAATGAGCAGTTCTTC.

CDR3 sequence: CATSNFQGGNTEAFF. The DNA for the CDR3 is TGTGCCACCAGCAACTTTCAGGGGGGTAACACTGAAGCTTTCTTT. The chain carries TRBV15 and TRBJ1-1, with 7 bases matching TRBD1. Germline values: CDR1 LNHNV, CDR2 YYDKDF (reference sequence). The CDR3 is 15 residues long. Trimming cost V 4 bases and J 2 bases; bases outside gene matches: 7.

The count of this clone is one. J is TRBJ1-4 and V is TRBV28; 7 nucleotides agree with TRBD1. Germline-derived CDR1 and CDR2 are MDHEN and SYDVKM. The CDR3 is 15 amino acids. V shed 3 bases, J shed 10 bases, and the junction held 11 bases outside the gene matches. The chain's CDR3 is CASSLADRVGGKLFF. For the CDR3, the DNA is TGTGCCAGCAGTTTGGCCGACAGGGTGGGGGGAAAACTGTTTTTT.

The rearrangement links TRBV11-3 to TRBJ2-5; maybe TRBD2 (5 bases). CDR1 and CDR2 from the germline V gene are SGHNT and YENEEA. With 2 bases removed from V and 5 bases from J, the gap between germline ends came to 9 bases. This CDR3 is 13 amino acids long. Here the CDR3 reads CASSLWTGETQYF. The CDR3, as DNA: TGTGCCAGCAGCTTATGGACGGGGGAGACCCAGTACTTC.

The gene calls are TRBV14 and TRBJ1-2; D not certain. Germline V gene sequence: CDR1 SGHDN, CDR2 FVKESK. Trimming cost V 0 bases and J 8 bases, with 10 bases left between them. The CDR3 contains 13 residues. The CDR3 is CASSQDVGAGYTF. The CDR3 DNA reads as TGTGCCAGCAGCCAAGACGTGGGAGCGGGCTACACCTTC. Full variable domain (outside the CDR3, taken from reference TRBV14 and TRBJ1-2): EAGVTQFPSHSVIEKGQTVTLRCDPISGHDNLYWYRRVMGKEIKFLLHFVKESKQDESGMPNNRFLAERTGGTYSTLKVQPAELEDSGVYFCASSQDVGAGYTFGSGTRLTVV.

This sequence joins TRBV6-5 and TRBJ2-1, with 9 bases lining up with TRBD2. This CDR3 comprises 14 residues. The germline V gene has CDR1 MNHEY and CDR2 SVGAGI. V gave up 4 bases and J gave up 4 bases; unmatched junction bases: 2. This CDR3 is CASSFSGGYNEQFF. Here the CDR3 DNA reads TGTGCCAGCAGTTTTAGCGGGGGATACAATGAGCAGTTCTTC.

The chain has TRBV19 and TRBJ1-3; unclear D gene. This CDR3 is built from 15 residues. With 5 bases removed from V and 0 bases from J, the gap between germline ends came to 11 bases. Germline V gives CDR1 LNHDA, CDR2 SQIVND (reference sequence). The CDR3: CASSLRRDSGNTIYF. The CDR3 region has the DNA TGTGCCAGTAGTCTAAGACGGGACTCTGGAAACACCATATATTTT.

V and J are TRBV7-9 and TRBJ1-1; TRBD1 matches 10 bases. CDR3 length: 14 residues. The J segment lost 11 bases and the V segment lost 5 bases, leaving 11 bases of the junction unmatched. Germline CDR1 is SEHNR and CDR2 is FQNEAQ (reference sequence). CDR3 amino acids: CASSALGTGVLAFF. The CDR3 nucleotides read TGTGCCAGCAGCGCTCTCGGGACAGGGGTACTGGCTTTCTTT.

The J gene is TRBJ2-1, the V gene TRBV27; 13 nucleotides match TRBD2. This CDR3 region has 16 residues. V lost 6 bases, J lost 8 bases, and 10 bases stayed unmatched. Germline V gene sequence: CDR1 MNHEY, CDR2 SMNVEV (reference sequence). The CDR3 nucleotides read TGTGCCAGCAGGAGGACTAGCGGGAGAAGGGGCGATGAGCAGTTCTTC. Protein sequence: CASRRTSGRRGDEQFF.